The rows below give T cell receptor beta chains drawn from one sample of a study of OX40 agonist ivuxolimab in advanced cancers. Method: immunoSEQ multiplex PCR; TCRdb's copy keeps in-frame clones and lacks some. The table records fewer than 85,000 clones, just over 90% of them present only once. This specimen consisted of CD4+ or CD8+ T cells sorted from blood, obtained in a trial of the OX40 agonist ivuxolimab. These receptors originate from an adult with an advanced solid tumor such as melanoma, head and neck, liver or kidney cancer. Each CDR3 is given with its conserved first and last residue. A D gene is named only where the DNA matches it firmly. Some rows have no size entry. The others give once, few or many, or a class for an expanded clone.

TRBV7-2	TRBJ2-1	-	TRBD2	TGTGCCAGCAGCTTGAGCGGGACGTCCTACAATGAGCAGTTCTTC	CASSLSGTSYNEQFF
TRBV7-9	TRBJ2-1	-	TRBD2	TGTGCCAGCAGCTCTGGGACTACGCTAAATGAGCAGTTCTTC	CASSSGTTLNEQFF
TRBV28	TRBJ1-2	-	-	TGTGCCGTATCCGGGACGGAGACTAACTATGGCTACACCTTC	CAVSGTETNYGYTF
TRBV7-2	TRBJ2-1	-	-	TGTGCCAGCAGCTTAGGGGGATACTACAATGAGCAGTTCTTC	CASSLGGYYNEQFF
TRBV28	TRBJ1-1	-	-	TGTGCCAGCAGCCCCACAGGACAGTTCTTAGGGCCTGAAGCTTTCTTT	CASSPTGQFLGPEAFF
TRBV27	TRBJ2-1	once	-	TGTGCCAGCAGTCCCCGGGTCTCCTACAATGAGCAGTTCTTC	CASSPRVSYNEQFF
TRBV7-2	TRBJ1-6	-	TRBD1	TGTGCCAGCAGCCGCGGGACAGGAATGAGTTCACCCCTCCACTTT	CASSRGTGMSSPLHF
TRBV19	TRBJ2-5	-	-	TGTGCCACTCTCGCCGGAGACGGGGTGACCCAGTACTTC	CATLAGDGVTQYF
TRBV7-9	TRBJ2-2	-	-	TGTGCCAGCAGCATTTCCGGGGGACTTTCCACCGGGGAGCTGTTTTTT	CASSISGGLSTGELFF
TRBV30	TRBJ1-3	-	-	TGTGCCTGGAGTAAGGCAATCGGAAACACCATATATTTT	CAWSKAIGNTIYF
TRBV10-3	TRBJ1-5	once	-	TGTGCCATCAGCTCCTCCCCTGATCAGCCCCAGCATTTT	CAISSSPDQPQHF
TRBV6-1	TRBJ2-7	-	-	TGTGCCAGCAGTGCTTCTAGCGAGCCCTACGAGCAGTACTTC	CASSASSEPYEQYF
TRBV5-4	TRBJ2-1	-	TRBD2	TGTGCCAGCAGCCCGGGACTAGATAGGGCCAATGAGCAGTTCTTC	CASSPGLDRANEQFF
TRBV13	TRBJ2-3	-	-	TGTGCCAGCAGCTTATTACTGGCGGTCGACCGCACAGATACGCAGTATTTT	CASSLLLAVDRTDTQYF
TRBV6-6	TRBJ2-1	-	-	TGTGCCAGCACCTTCGAGGGGTACAATGAGCAGTTCTTC	CASTFEGYNEQFF
TRBV6-6	TRBJ1-2	-	-	TGTGCCAGCAGGCCGGGGCAGACATGGGGCTACACCTTC	CASRPGQTWGYTF
TRBV6-1	TRBJ1-1	-	TRBD1	TGTGCCAGCAGCGGGACAGAGACTGAAGCTTTCTTT	CASSGTETEAFF
TRBV18	TRBJ1-6	-	-	TGTGCCAGCTCACCACCGGTGGAGGAATATTCACCCCTCCACTTT	CASSPPVEEYSPLHF
TRBV18	TRBJ2-2	-	-	TGTGCCAGCTCAGGGAAGAACACCGGGGAGCTGTTTTTT	CASSGKNTGELFF
TRBV11-2	TRBJ1-2	-	-	TGTGCCAGCAGCTTGGACAGCTATGGCTACACCTTC	CASSLDSYGYTF
TRBV27	TRBJ2-1	-	TRBD2	TGTGCCAGTGGACTAGCGGGAGGAAGGGGCTACAATGAGCAGTTCTTC	CASGLAGGRGYNEQFF
TRBV5-1	TRBJ2-7	-	TRBD1	TGCGCCAGCAAACACGGGACAGGGCTGTACGAGCAGTACTTC	CASKHGTGLYEQYF
TRBV5-4	TRBJ2-1	-	-	TGTGCCAGCAGCCTTACAGGGAGCAATGAGCAGTTCTTC	CASSLTGSNEQFF
TRBV2	TRBJ1-2	-	-	TGTGCCAGCAGTGTTTTGGCGGGGACACTATACGGCTACACCTTC	CASSVLAGTLYGYTF
TRBV28	TRBJ1-5	-	TRBD1	TGTGCCAGCAGGCCCGGCTCGGGACAGTCCAATCAGCCCCAGCATTTT	CASRPGSGQSNQPQHF
TRBV11-2	TRBJ2-3	-	-	TGTGCCAGCAGCTCGACAGCCGGTACGCAGTATTTT	CASSSTAGTQYF
TRBV18	TRBJ1-5	few	-	TGTGCCAGCTCACCTGACACTAGCAATCAGCCCCAGCATTTT	CASSPDTSNQPQHF
TRBV28	TRBJ2-7	-	TRBD1	TGTGCCAGCAGTTGGACAGGGGTTGGTTACGAGCAGTACTTC	CASSWTGVGYEQYF
TRBV5-1	TRBJ2-5	-	TRBD1	TGCGCCAGCAGCTGGACAGGGGAAGAGACCCAGTACTTC	CASSWTGEETQYF
TRBV6-5	TRBJ1-4	-	-	TGTGCCAGCAGTTACAGGCTCATCGCAACTAATGAAAAACTGTTTTTT	CASSYRLIATNEKLFF
TRBV7-2	TRBJ2-3	-	-	TGTGCCAGCAGCTTAGTGGCAGGGGGGGATACGCAGTATTTT	CASSLVAGGDTQYF
TRBV7-2	TRBJ2-7	-	TRBD1	TGTGCCAGCAGCTTAGCACCAAGGGACAGGGAACGGTACTTC	CASSLAPRDRERYF
TRBV2	TRBJ2-7	few	TRBD2	TGTGCCAGCTCCCCAGGACTAGCGGGGGCCCAGTACTTC	CASSPGLAGAQYF
TRBV5-1	TRBJ1-1	-	-	TGCGCCAGCAGCTTGGCTGGGATGGGCACTGAAGCTTTCTTT	CASSLAGMGTEAFF
TRBV7-2	TRBJ2-2	once	-	TGTGCCAGCAGCTTAGCGCCCGGTTCGGGGGAGCTGTTTTTT	CASSLAPGSGELFF
TRBV5-6	TRBJ1-2	few	-	TGTGCCAGCAGCTTGGAGGGCAGAACTAACTATGGCTACACCTTC	CASSLEGRTNYGYTF
TRBV27	TRBJ2-3	-	TRBD2	TGTGCCAGCAGTTTTGCGAGCGGGAGGGTTGTAGATACGCAGTATTTT	CASSFASGRVVDTQYF
TRBV10-3	TRBJ2-1	-	TRBD2	TGTGCCATCACCCGACTGGCGGGAGGCAATGAGCAGTTCTTC	CAITRLAGGNEQFF
TRBV2	TRBJ1-1	-	-	TGTGCCAGCAGTGAAGAGATGGTGAACACTGAAGCTTTCTTT	CASSEEMVNTEAFF
TRBV7-2	TRBJ1-6	-	-	TGTGCCAGCACCAGAAGTCCCCCGACTTCACCCCTCCACTTT	CASTRSPPTSPLHF
TRBV6-5	TRBJ1-1	few	-	TGTGCCAGCAGTTATGTACAGGGTGAAGCTTTCTTT	CASSYVQGEAFF
TRBV19	TRBJ1-1	-	-	TGTGCCAGTACCATGAGGTCCCACACAGGTGAAGCTTTCTTT	CASTMRSHTGEAFF
TRBV11-2	TRBJ1-1	-	-	TGTGCCAGCAGCTTATCCCACGGGAACACTGAAGCTTTCTTT	CASSLSHGNTEAFF
TRBV11-2	TRBJ2-7	few	-	TGTGCCAGCAGCTTAGAAGGGTCAAAGGGGCAGTACTTC	CASSLEGSKGQYF
TRBV4-1	TRBJ2-7	-	-	TGCGCCAGCAGCACCTTACTAGGGGCTCCCTTGGACGAGCAGTACTTC	CASSTLLGAPLDEQYF
TRBV19	TRBJ1-5	-	-	TGTGCCAGTACTCCGACCGGTTGGGGCAATCAGCCCCAGCATTTT	CASTPTGWGNQPQHF
TRBV9	TRBJ1-2	-	TRBD1	TGTGCCAGCAGCCAACTCCCGACAGGGCCCTATGGCTACACCTTC	CASSQLPTGPYGYTF
TRBV27	TRBJ2-5	-	-	TGTGCCAGCAGTTTAAACTATCAAGAGACCCAGTACTTC	CASSLNYQETQYF
TRBV10-1	TRBJ2-7	-	-	TGCGCCAGCAGTATGAACGGTCTATCCTACGAGCAGTACTTC	CASSMNGLSYEQYF
TRBV28	TRBJ1-1	-	-	TGTGCCAGCAGTTTAACAGCGGGAGGGAACATGAACACTGAAGCTTTCTTT	CASSLTAGGNMNTEAFF